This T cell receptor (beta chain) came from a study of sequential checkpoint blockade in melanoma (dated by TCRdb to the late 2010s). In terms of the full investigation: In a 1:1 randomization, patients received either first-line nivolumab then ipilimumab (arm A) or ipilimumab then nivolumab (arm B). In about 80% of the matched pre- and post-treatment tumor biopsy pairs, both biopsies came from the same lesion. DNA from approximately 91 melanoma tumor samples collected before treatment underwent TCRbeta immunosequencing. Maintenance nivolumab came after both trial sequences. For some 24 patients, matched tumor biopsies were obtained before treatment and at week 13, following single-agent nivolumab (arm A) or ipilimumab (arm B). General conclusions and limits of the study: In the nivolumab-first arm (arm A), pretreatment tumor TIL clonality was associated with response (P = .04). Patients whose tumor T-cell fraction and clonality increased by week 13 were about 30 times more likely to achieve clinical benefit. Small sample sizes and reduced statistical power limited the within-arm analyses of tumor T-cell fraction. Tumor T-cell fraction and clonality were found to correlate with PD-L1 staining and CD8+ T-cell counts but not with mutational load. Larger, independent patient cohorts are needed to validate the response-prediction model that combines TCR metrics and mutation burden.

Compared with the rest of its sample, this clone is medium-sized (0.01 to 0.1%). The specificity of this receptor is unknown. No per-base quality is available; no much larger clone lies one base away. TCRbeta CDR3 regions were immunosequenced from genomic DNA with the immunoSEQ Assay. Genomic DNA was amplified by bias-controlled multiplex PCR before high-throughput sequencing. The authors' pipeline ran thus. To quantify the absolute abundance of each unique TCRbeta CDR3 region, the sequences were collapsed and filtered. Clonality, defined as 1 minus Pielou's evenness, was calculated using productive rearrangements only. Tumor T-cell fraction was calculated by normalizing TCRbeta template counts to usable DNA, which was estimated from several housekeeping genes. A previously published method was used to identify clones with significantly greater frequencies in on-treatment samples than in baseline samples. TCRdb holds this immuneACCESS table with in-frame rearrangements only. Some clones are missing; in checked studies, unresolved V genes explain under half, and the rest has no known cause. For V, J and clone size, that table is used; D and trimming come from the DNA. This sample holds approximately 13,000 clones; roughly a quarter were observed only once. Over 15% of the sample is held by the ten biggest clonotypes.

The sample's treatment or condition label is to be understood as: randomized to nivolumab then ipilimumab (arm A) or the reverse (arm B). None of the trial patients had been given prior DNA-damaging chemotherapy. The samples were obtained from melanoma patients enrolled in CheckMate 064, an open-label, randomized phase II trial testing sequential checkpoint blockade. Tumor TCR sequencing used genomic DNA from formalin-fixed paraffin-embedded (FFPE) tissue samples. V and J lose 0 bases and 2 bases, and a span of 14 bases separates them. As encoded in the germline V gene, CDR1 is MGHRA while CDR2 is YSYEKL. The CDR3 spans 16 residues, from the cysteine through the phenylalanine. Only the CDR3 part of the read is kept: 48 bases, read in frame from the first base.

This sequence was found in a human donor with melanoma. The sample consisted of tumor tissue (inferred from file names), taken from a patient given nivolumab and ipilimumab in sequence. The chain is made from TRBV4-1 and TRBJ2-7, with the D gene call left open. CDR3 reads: CASSQDGVESPYEQYF. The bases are TGCGCCAGCAGCCAAGATGGGGTTGAATCGCCCTACGAGCAGTACTTC.